This is a list of T cell receptor beta chains from one sample in a study of T cells in localized non-small cell lung cancer. Method: immunoSEQ multiplex PCR; TCRdb's copy keeps in-frame clones and lacks some. Of roughly 880 clones listed, about 20% were seen once; the top ten hold 15% to 20%. The sequenced sample was lung tumor tissue, obtained before any cancer treatment. The origin of the receptors is a female donor of 60 years or more with stage II squamous cell lung carcinoma. Both conserved end residues are part of each CDR3. Fields, in order: J gene, clone size, V gene, D gene, CDR3 DNA, CDR3 protein. The D gene is left open where the match is weak. Size is omitted from some rows. Given values are once, few, many or a class for expanded clones.

J: TRBJ1-6
size: few
V: TRBV9
D: TRBD1
DNA: TGTGCCAGCAGTGTAGGAGTAGGGGGCGGATCACCCCTCCACTTT
CDR3: CASSVGVGGGSPLHF

J: TRBJ2-5
size: few
V: TRBV15
D: TRBD2
DNA: TGTGCCACCAGCAGAGGTCTAGCGGAAGAGACCCAGTACTTC
CDR3: CATSRGLAEETQYF

J: TRBJ1-1
size: large
V: TRBV28
D: NA
DNA: TGTGCCAGCAGGAAAAGGATGAACACTGAAGCTTTCTTT
CDR3: CASRKRMNTEAFF

J: TRBJ2-1
size: NA
V: TRBV6-8
D: NA
DNA: TGTGCCAGCAGTTACTCCGGGGGAGGTCAAAACAATGAGCAGTTCTTC
CDR3: CASSYSGGGQNNEQFF

J: TRBJ1-1
size: NA
V: TRBV29-1
D: NA
DNA: TGCAGCGTTGGGGTGGGGGGCCCCGACGGAACTGAAGCTTTCTTT
CDR3: CSVGVGGPDGTEAFF

J: TRBJ2-5
size: large
V: TRBV11-3
D: TRBD1
DNA: TGTGCCAGCAGCTTAGAAGGGGGCGCGGAGACCCAGTACTTC
CDR3: CASSLEGGAETQYF